These T cell receptor beta chains were read from a single sample in a study of T cells in localized non-small cell lung cancer. Sequenced by immunoSEQ multiplex PCR; TCRdb stores in-frame clones only, minus some. The sample shows 1,200 to 1,500 clones, 18% of them seen only once. Here the sequenced sample was lung tumor tissue, taken before any cancer treatment. These receptors originate from a female donor over 55 with stage I squamous cell lung carcinoma. CDR3s include the opening cysteine and the closing phenylalanine or tryptophan. Each record gives: J gene, V gene, clone size, CDR3 length, D gene, CDR3 DNA, CDR3 protein. D genes are given only for firm matches. Clone size is stated in some rows and not others, as once, few, many or a class when expanded.

>TRBJ2-2|TRBV6-8|large|16|TRBD1
TGTGCCAGCAGTTTCCCAAACAGGGGGCATGTCGGGGAGCTGTTTTTT
CASSFPNRGHVGELFF
>TRBJ2-5|TRBV6-8|few|14|-
TGTGCCAGCAGTGGGGACCTTCTCAGGGAGACCCAGTACTTC
CASSGDLLRETQYF
>TRBJ2-3|TRBV5-1|few|15|TRBD2
TGCGCCAGCAGTGGACTAGCGGGACTCACAGATACGCAGTATTTT
CASSGLAGLTDTQYF
>TRBJ2-1|TRBV6-8|few|17|TRBD2
TGTGCCAGCAGTTACAGGACTAGCGGGACCTCATACAATGAGCAGTTCTTC
CASSYRTSGTSYNEQFF
>TRBJ1-1|TRBV6-1|medium-sized|15|-
TGTGCCAGCAGTGAAGCCGAACAGGGATGGACTGAAGCTTTCTTT
CASSEAEQGWTEAFF
>TRBJ2-6|TRBV19|-|16|-
TGTGCCAGTAGTTCAGACAGGACCTCTGGGGCCAACGTCCTGACTTTC
CASSSDRTSGANVLTF
>TRBJ1-1|TRBV6-8|few|13|-
TGTGCCAGCAGCCGGGTCTCGAACACTGAAGCTTTCTTT
CASSRVSNTEAFF
>TRBJ2-1|TRBV19|few|14|TRBD1
TGTGCCAGTAGGACAGGGGGCAGAGGCAATGAGCAGTTCTTC
CASRTGGRGNEQFF
>TRBJ2-1|TRBV12-2|-|16|-
TGTGCCACCGGTACAGTAGTAGATGGCTCCTACAATGAGCAGTTCTTC
CATGTVVDGSYNEQFF
>TRBJ2-7|TRBV11-3|few|14|-
TGTGCCAGCAGCCTGGACCCGGGGGCGGGGGAGCAGTACTTC
CASSLDPGAGEQYF
>TRBJ1-5|TRBV6-8|-|14|-
TGTGCCAGCAGCCCCGCGGGGGGAGATCAGCCCCAGCATTTT
CASSPAGGDQPQHF
>TRBJ1-1|TRBV18|-|13|-
TGTGCCAGCTCACCAGATCAGAACACTGAAGCTTTCTTT
CASSPDQNTEAFF
>TRBJ1-2|TRBV6-8|few|14|TRBD1
TGTGCCAGCAGTTACAAGGGGGCCTACTATGGCTACACCTTC
CASSYKGAYYGYTF
>TRBJ2-1|TRBV30|few|14|TRBD2
TGTGCCTGGAGTGTAGGTACTAGCGGGTATGAGCAGTTCTTC
CAWSVGTSGYEQFF
>TRBJ2-7|TRBV11-3|-|14|-
TGTGCCAGCAGCTTAGGACGGATACTTTACGAGCAGTACTTC
CASSLGRILYEQYF
>TRBJ2-3|TRBV11-3|few|14|-
TGTGCCAGCAGCTTAGGCCTAGCCCCAGATACGCAGTATTTT
CASSLGLAPDTQYF
>TRBJ1-1|TRBV11-3|medium-sized|17|-
TGTGCCAGCAGCCGGAGACAGAGAGTCGACATGAACACTGAAGCTTTCTTT
CASSRRQRVDMNTEAFF
>TRBJ2-5|TRBV11-3|medium-sized|14|-
TGTGCCAGCAGCTTAACAGGGGGGGAGGAGACCCAGTACTTC
CASSLTGGEETQYF
>TRBJ1-2|TRBV11-3|medium-sized|15|TRBD1
TGTGCCAGCAGCTGGGGACAGGGGGCTATCTATGGCTACACCTTC
CASSWGQGAIYGYTF
>TRBJ2-5|TRBV6-8|-|14|TRBD2
TGTGCCAGCAGTGGCAGAGCGGGGTTAGAGACCCAGTACTTC
CASSGRAGLETQYF